These 20 T cell receptor beta chains originate from one sample sequenced in a study of OX40 agonist ivuxolimab in advanced cancers. Assay: immunoSEQ multiplex PCR; the TCRdb copy retains only in-frame clones and omits some. The sample consists of approximately 130,000 clones, 93% of them appearing once. Sequenced material: CD4+ or CD8+ T cells sorted from blood, taken in a trial of the OX40 agonist ivuxolimab. The receptors derive from an adult with an advanced solid tumor such as melanoma, head and neck, liver or kidney cancer.

This chain joins TRBV11-2 and TRBJ1-2; D not resolved. The length of the CDR3 is 13 residues. V shed 5 bases and J shed 3 bases, with 10 bases lying between them. Germline CDR1 and CDR2: SGHAT and FQNNGV. CDR3: CASSGIGHYGYTF. In nucleotides, the CDR3 is TGTGCCAGCAGCGGCATAGGCCACTATGGCTACACCTTC.

This sequence joins TRBV5-1 and TRBJ1-2, with D hard to call. This CDR3 region has 16 residues. Trimming shortened V by 0 bases and J by 0 bases, and 12 bases separated the two germline ends. Germline V gene sequence: CDR1 SGHRS, CDR2 YFSETQ. CDR3 region: CASSLDSYPSNYGYTF. The DNA for the CDR3 is TGCGCCAGCAGCTTGGACAGCTACCCTTCTAACTATGGCTACACCTTC.

The chain uses TRBV6-5 and TRBJ2-1; D possibly corresponds to TRBD2 (5 bases). V was pared by 2 bases and J by 8 bases, with 13 bases between. The CDR3 is made up of 14 amino acids. Germline V gene sequence: CDR1 MNHEY, CDR2 SVGAGI. CDR3 sequence (DNA): TGTGCCAGCAGTTACCGGCTAGCAGACGATGAGCAGTTCTTC. It specifies CASSYRLADDEQFF.

This chain uses TRBV6-5 with TRBJ1-3; D is unclear. Trimming cost V 0 bases and J 4 bases, with 10 bases left between them. The CDR3 spans 15 residues. Germline V gene data show CDR1 as MNHEY and CDR2 as SVGAGI. CDR3 amino acids: CASSYSDRGGNTIYF. CDR3 bases: TGTGCCAGCAGTTACTCGGACCGAGGAGGAAACACCATATATTTT.

Regarding this clone: An end of the junction differs from the germline gene, which may be a read error. The DNA for the CDR3 is TGTGCCAACAGCCGGGGAATGGCGAACACTGAAGCTTTCTTT. This gives the protein CANSRGMANTEAFF. The chain combines TRBV11-3 with TRBJ1-1; D uncertain. CDR1 and CDR2 (germline): SGHNT, YENEEA. This CDR3 contains 14 residues.

This sequence joins TRBV7-8 and TRBJ1-2; D call uncertain. Trimming removed 7 bases at V and 8 bases at J, with 17 bases between. The CDR3 contains 13 residues. The V gene's germline CDR1 is SGHVS and CDR2 FQNEAQ. In nucleotides, the CDR3 is TGTGCCAGCACCCCTTTCGCGGGCGGCGGCTACACCTTC. This translates into CASTPFAGGGYTF.

V usage is TRBV2 and J usage is TRBJ1-1; 11 nucleotides align to TRBD1. CDR1 and CDR2 (germline): SNHLY, FYNNEI. This CDR3 contains 17 residues. The J segment lost 0 bases and the V segment lost 7 bases, leaving 10 bases of the junction unmatched. CDR3 loop: CASNLDRGLPMNTEAFF. The CDR3 DNA follows: TGTGCCAGCAACTTGGACAGGGGGCTTCCAATGAACACTGAAGCTTTCTTT.

The V gene is TRBV7-2, the J gene TRBJ1-2; D is unresolved. Trimming took 3 bases from V and 0 from J, leaving 8 bases between them. This CDR3 comprises 14 residues. CDR1 SGHTA and CDR2 FQGNSA come from the germline V gene. CDR3 in DNA: TGTGCCAGCAGCTTCCCGGGAGCTAACTATGGCTACACCTTC. It yields the protein CASSFPGANYGYTF.

The V call is TRBV14, the J call TRBJ1-2, with D possibly TRBD1 on 5 matching bases. The CDR3 covers 12 residues. Germline lookup yields CDR1 SGHDN and CDR2 FVKESK. Trimming removed 4 bases from V and 7 bases from J, with 10 bases in between. The CDR3 DNA sequence: TGTGCCAGCAGCCCAGGGTCCGGTGGCTACACCTTC. It specifies CASSPGSGGYTF.

The V and J genes are TRBV27 and TRBJ2-2; 8 nucleotides line up with TRBD1. The CDR3 covers 17 residues. Germline-derived CDR1 and CDR2 are MNHEY and SMNVEV (reference sequence). Trimming took 2 bases from V and 7 from J; bases not matched to a gene: 12. As DNA, the CDR3 is TGTGCCAGCAGTTTAAGAAACAGGGGGACCTCAGGCGGGGAGCTGTTTTTT. Translating gives CASSLRNRGTSGGELFF.

This rearrangement joins TRBV7-2 to TRBJ2-1; 7 positions match TRBD2. This CDR3 has 15 residues. The V gene end was trimmed by 5 bases and the J gene end by 5 bases; junction bases not matched to a gene: 9. Germline V CDR1 and CDR2: SGHTA, FQGNSA. The CDR3 DNA reads as TGTGCCAGCAGCCAGGGCGGGACTACCCACAATGAGCAGTTCTTC. This sequence encodes CASSQGGTTHNEQFF.

J is TRBJ2-3 and V is TRBV28; 7 bases fit TRBD2. After removal of 5 bases from V and 4 bases from J, the junction contained 6 bases not matched to a gene. Germline assignment: CDR1 MDHEN and CDR2 SYDVKM. The CDR3 is made up of 14 amino acids. The CDR3 spells CASSVPGGADTQYF. DNA of the CDR3: TGTGCCAGCAGTGTTCCGGGAGGTGCAGATACGCAGTATTTT. Full variable domain (outside the CDR3, taken from reference TRBV28 and TRBJ2-3): DVKVTQSSRYLVKRTGEKVFLECVQDMDHENMFWYRQDPGLGLRLIYFSYDVKMKEKGDIPEGYSVSREKKERFSLILESASTNQTSMYLCASSVPGGADTQYFGPGTRLTVL.

The V gene is TRBV4-1, the J gene TRBJ2-5; D possibly matches TRBD1 or TRBD2 (5 bases each). The CDR3 is 13 residues long. Germline V gene data show CDR1 as MGHRA and CDR2 as YSYEKL. The germline V and J ends were trimmed by 3 bases and 5 bases, with 10 bases remaining between them. The CDR3 region is CASSHPEGETQYF. The CDR3 DNA reads TGCGCCAGCAGCCATCCCGAGGGGGAGACCCAGTACTTC.

V and J are TRBV4-1 and TRBJ2-1, with 8 bases aligning to TRBD1. The ends lost 0 bases at V and 2 bases at J; junction bases unmatched: 3. This CDR3 spans 16 amino acids. Germline V CDR1 and CDR2: MGHRA, YSYEKL. The CDR3 DNA reads as TGCGCCAGCAGCCAAGAGGACAGGGTCCCCTACAATGAGCAGTTCTTC. Amino acids: CASSQEDRVPYNEQFF.

This clone has just one count. V and J are TRBV27 and TRBJ1-6, with 7 positions matching TRBD1. With 6 bases clipped from V and 0 bases from J, the junction kept 14 bases outside the gene matches. CDR3 length equals 19 residues. Germline CDR1 MNHEY, CDR2 SMNVEV (reference sequence). CDR3: CASRSPIQGPSSYNSPLHF. In DNA, the CDR3 is TGTGCCAGCAGGTCCCCCATACAGGGGCCCAGCTCCTATAATTCACCCCTCCACTTT.

The gene calls are TRBV5-4 and TRBJ1-1, with D possibly matching TRBD1 (5 bases). Trimming left V 4 bases short and J 6 bases short, with 25 bases between. The germline gives CDR1 SGHNT, CDR2 YYREEE (reference sequence). The CDR3 length is 17 residues. The chain's CDR3 is CASSPRGERLMGAEAFF. The CDR3 DNA reads as TGTGCCAGCAGCCCCCGGGGGGAGCGCCTAATGGGAGCTGAAGCTTTCTTT.

The rearrangement uses TRBV7-9 and TRBJ1-5, with TRBD1 identical over 7 bases. CDR1 and CDR2 (germline): SEHNR, FQNEAQ (reference sequence). This CDR3 region has 12 residues. The ends lost 5 bases at V and 11 bases at J; junction bases unmatched: 6. The CDR3 sequence is CASSPEGQSQHF. The CDR3 DNA reads TGTGCCAGCAGCCCCGAGGGACAGTCCCAGCATTTT. The full variable domain, completed using reference TRBV7-9 and TRBJ1-5, is DTGVSQNPRHKITKRGQNVTFRCDPISEHNRLYWYRQTLGQGPEFLTYFQNEAQLEKSRLLSDRFSAERPKGSFSTLEIQRTEQGDSAMYLCASSPEGQSQHFGDGTRLSIL.

CDR3 sequence reads: CASSFSRDDYEQYF. The CDR3 nucleotides are TGTGCCAGCAGCTTTTCGCGGGATGACTACGAGCAGTACTTC. The chain couples TRBV7-2 to TRBJ2-7, with a tentative D call TRBD2 (6 bases). The germline V gene encodes CDR1 SGHTA and CDR2 FQGNSA. The CDR3 has 14 residues. Deletions cut 3 bases from V and 3 bases from J, with 12 bases between.

This clone was counted a single time. This CDR3 reads CASSIITRGQGVAGELFF. The CDR3 DNA follows: TGTGCCAGTAGTATTATTACCCGGGGACAGGGGGTCGCCGGGGAGCTGTTTTTT. This chain links TRBV19 with TRBJ2-2; 11 bases align to TRBD1. The junction had 12 bases not matched to a gene; V was cut back by 3 bases and J by 6 bases. The CDR3 has 18 amino acids. The germline CDR1 and CDR2 sequences are LNHDA and SQIVND (reference sequence). Together with reference TRBV19 and TRBJ2-2, the CDR3 gives the full variable domain: DGGITQSPKYLFRKEGQNVTLSCEQNLNHDAMYWYRQDPGQGLRLIYYSQIVNDFQKGDIAEGYSVSREKKESFPLTVTSAQKNPTAFYLCASSIITRGQGVAGELFFGEGSRLTVL.

V is TRBV6-5 and J is TRBJ2-7; 7 bases map to TRBD1. Germline trimming cut 4 bases from V and 1 base from J; bases unmatched to any gene: 4. Germline CDR1 reads MNHEY; CDR2 reads SVGAGI. The CDR3 has 14 amino acids. The CDR3 DNA is TGTGCCAGCAGTTCCCTGACAGGGTCCTACGAGCAGTACTTC. Its translation: CASSSLTGSYEQYF.